The 9 T cell receptor beta chains below come from one sample, sequenced in a study of T cell changes during pregnancy in multiple sclerosis. Method: immunoSEQ multiplex PCR; TCRdb's copy keeps in-frame clones and lacks some. Here the sample spans 10,000 to 15,000 clones, around 88% being singletons. The specimen was CD8+ T cells from peripheral blood mononuclear cells, collected in the second trimester of pregnancy. These TCRs come from a female donor in good health, enrolled as a control in a pregnancy study.

The chain combines TRBV5-1 with TRBJ2-7; 7 bases align to TRBD1. The V gene's germline CDR1 is SGHRS and CDR2 YFSETQ. Trimming at V came to 3 bases and at J to 5 bases, leaving 14 bases not matched to a gene. CDR3 length: 16 residues. The DNA of the CDR3 is TGCGCCAGCAGCTGGACCGACAGGGTAGGGCACCACGAGCAGTACTTC. Protein product: CASSWTDRVGHHEQYF.

The rearrangement links TRBV6-1 to TRBJ1-4; 8 nucleotides match TRBD1. CDR3 length: 15 residues. Germline CDR1 MNHNS, CDR2 SASEGT. J gave up 6 bases and V 1 base, and 4 bases lay outside the gene matches. The CDR3 reads CASSEGRQGYEKLFF. CDR3 in DNA: TGTGCCAGCAGTGAAGGACGACAGGGGTATGAAAAACTGTTTTTT.

This clone is labeled medium-sized (0.01 to 0.1%). The gene calls are TRBV4-2 and TRBJ1-1, with 7 bases aligning to TRBD1. This CDR3 has 15 amino acids. Germline loops: CDR1 LGHNA, CDR2 YNFKEQ. V lost 0 bases, J lost 4 bases, and 5 bases stayed unmatched. This CDR3 is CASSQDEGAATEAFF. CDR3 bases: TGTGCCAGCAGCCAAGACGAGGGGGCGGCCACTGAAGCTTTCTTT.

V usage is TRBV19 and J usage is TRBJ1-5; TRBD1 agrees at 7 bases. The trim removed 5 bases at V and 6 bases at J, leaving 10 bases unmatched. The CDR3 loop spans 15 amino acids. Germline V lookup: CDR1 LNHDA, CDR2 SQIVND (reference sequence). CDR3: CASSLQQGSFQPQHF. The CDR3, as DNA: TGTGCCAGTAGTCTCCAACAGGGGAGTTTTCAGCCCCAGCATTTT.

The rearrangement links TRBV4-1 to TRBJ1-1, with TRBD1 matching 9 bases. There are 15 residues in the CDR3. The ends lost 0 bases at V and 4 bases at J; junction bases unmatched: 3. Germline V lookup: CDR1 MGHRA, CDR2 YSYEKL. The CDR3 loop is CASSQEGTGRTEAFF. CDR3 in DNA: TGCGCCAGCAGCCAAGAGGGGACAGGGCGCACTGAAGCTTTCTTT.

V gene TRBV30 combines with J gene TRBJ1-5, with unresolved D. V lost 1 base, J lost 0 bases, and 7 bases lay in between. The CDR3 loop spans 14 amino acids. In germline, CDR1 is GTSNPN, CDR2 SVGIG (reference sequence). DNA of the CDR3: TGTGCCTGGAGTGACGCGTATAGCAATCAGCCCCAGCATTTT. Translated, it gives CAWSDAYSNQPQHF.

The J gene is TRBJ1-2, the V gene TRBV6-5; D unresolved. V was pared by 5 bases and J by 2 bases, with 15 bases between. Germline lookup yields CDR1 MNHEY and CDR2 SVGAGI. This CDR3 contains 15 residues. CDR3 amino acids: CASSPALSQNYGYTF. Here the CDR3 DNA reads TGTGCCAGCAGTCCCGCCTTATCCCAGAACTATGGCTACACCTTC.

CDR3 region: CASSETPGQPQHF. CDR3 nucleotides: TGTGCCAGCAGTGAAACACCCGGGCAGCCCCAGCATTTT. The chain couples TRBV6-1 to TRBJ1-5; D ambiguous. V was clipped by 2 bases and J by 7 bases, with 9 bases between them. This CDR3 comprises 13 residues. Germline V gene data show CDR1 as MNHNS and CDR2 as SASEGT.

The rearrangement links TRBV5-6 to TRBJ2-2; TRBD2 matches 10 bases. Trimming at V came to 4 bases and at J to 5 bases, leaving 8 bases not matched to a gene. Germline CDR1 SGHDT, CDR2 YYEEEE. The CDR3 length is 16 residues. CDR3 bases: TGTGCCAGCAGCCGCCGAGAGCGGGGGGGTACCGGGGAGCTGTTTTTT. It encodes CASSRRERGGTGELFF.